The 5 T cell receptor beta chains below were found in one sample sequenced in a study of T cell changes during pregnancy in multiple sclerosis. Repertoires were generated with immunoSEQ multiplex PCR, while TCRdb's copy carries only in-frame clones and drops some. The sample lists tens of thousands of clones, more than 90% occurring once. Sequencing used CD4+ T cells from peripheral blood mononuclear cells, obtained after pregnancy. These receptors were obtained from a female donor in good health, enrolled as a control in a pregnancy study.

The chain has TRBV7-2 and TRBJ2-7; D perhaps matches TRBD2 (6 bases). This CDR3 is built from 16 residues. The ends were cut back, 4 bases at V and 3 bases at J, with 19 bases in the middle. Germline values: CDR1 SGHTA, CDR2 FQGNSA. CDR3 in amino acids: CASSSTASDPYYEQYF. The DNA for the CDR3 is TGTGCCAGCAGCTCCACAGCTAGCGACCCATACTACGAGCAGTACTTC.

The V call is TRBV5-1, the J call TRBJ2-1; TRBD2 is a possible D gene (7 bases). The CDR3 spans 14 residues. CDR1 and CDR2 from the germline V gene are SGHRS and YFSETQ. V gave up 0 bases and J gave up 8 bases, with 12 bases separating them. The CDR3 sequence: CASSLVRGQDEQFF. The CDR3 DNA reads TGCGCCAGCAGCTTGGTGCGGGGGCAGGATGAGCAGTTCTTC.

The chain couples TRBV28 to TRBJ1-4; D perhaps matches TRBD1 (5 bases). The CDR3 length is 14 residues. Germline loops: CDR1 MDHEN, CDR2 SYDVKM. Trimming pared 3 bases from V and 7 bases from J, leaving 12 bases between. The CDR3 DNA sequence: TGTGCCAGCAGTTTCGGGGGAGTGGGTGAAAAACTGTTTTTT. This translates into CASSFGGVGEKLFF.

The J gene is TRBJ2-3, the V gene TRBV5-1; 8 positions match TRBD2. CDR1 SGHRS and CDR2 YFSETQ come from the germline V gene. The CDR3 consists of 14 residues. J was trimmed by 1 base and V by 3 bases; bases with no gene match: 1. CDR3: CASSSTSGTDTQYF. The DNA of the CDR3 is TGCGCCAGCAGCTCGACTAGCGGCACAGATACGCAGTATTTT.

The chain recombines TRBV12-5 with TRBJ2-3, with 7 bases aligning to TRBD2. J lost 2 bases, V lost 1 base, and 12 bases had no gene match. Germline CDR1 reads LGHNT; CDR2 reads FRNRAP. This CDR3 is built from 18 residues. The CDR3 here is CASGLGQRAGAPTDTQYF. CDR3 coding DNA: TGTGCTAGTGGTTTGGGGCAACGGGCGGGAGCCCCCACAGATACGCAGTATTTT.